Listed here is a single TCR beta chain. Antigen unknown. Libraries were prepared by immunoSEQ multiplex PCR; TCRdb keeps only in-frame clonotypes and omits some of them. The repertoire has some 87,000 clones, about 80% of them found once; the top ten carry 6% to 8%. Indicated time point: baseline, week 1 (first vaccination visit). Sample treatment: pre-vaccination baseline after standard-of-care therapy. New astrocytomas of WHO grade 3 or 4 that were IDH1-mutant and ATRX-lost were found in the donors. This sample was included in a study of a mutant IDH1 vaccine in newly diagnosed glioma. On the study more broadly: Patients were pretreated with radiotherapy, temozolomide, or both, mostly both. Study results and caveats: Pseudoprogression showed no apparent link to changes in top peripheral T cell clonotypes. Evidence of vaccine-induced immune responses was documented in approximately 93% of patients.

V was trimmed by 3 bases and J by 10 bases, leaving 12 bases between them. CDR3 length: 13 residues. Germline V gene sequence: CDR1 LNHDA, CDR2 SQIVND (reference sequence). This sequence was found in a man in his forties or fifties with glioma. The sequencing here drew on PBMCs, taken from a glioma patient treated with radiotherapy, temozolomide or both. The genes are TRBV19 and TRBJ1-4, with unresolved D. CDR3 nucleotides: TGTGCCAGTAGTATCAAACACCCGTCAAAACTGTTTTTT. Translating gives CASSIKHPSKLFF.